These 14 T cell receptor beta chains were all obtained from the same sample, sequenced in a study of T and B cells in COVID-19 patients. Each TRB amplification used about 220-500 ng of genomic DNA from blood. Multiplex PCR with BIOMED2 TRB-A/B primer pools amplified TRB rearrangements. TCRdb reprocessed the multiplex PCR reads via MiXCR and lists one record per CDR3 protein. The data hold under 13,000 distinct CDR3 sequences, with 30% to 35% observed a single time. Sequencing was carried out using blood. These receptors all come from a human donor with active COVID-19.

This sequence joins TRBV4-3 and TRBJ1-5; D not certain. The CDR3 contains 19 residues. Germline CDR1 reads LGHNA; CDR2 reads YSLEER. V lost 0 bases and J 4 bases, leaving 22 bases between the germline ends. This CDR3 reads CASSQERVGIQLQNQPQHF. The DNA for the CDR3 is TGCGCCAGCAGCCAAGAACGGGTAGGGATACAACTCCAAAATCAGCCCCAGCATTTT.

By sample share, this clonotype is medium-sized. The CDR3, as DNA: TGTGCCAGCAGCTCCAGTCTGGGACACGGAGCCTACGAGCAGTACTTC. Amino acids: CASSSSLGHGAYEQYF. This chain uses TRBV11-1 with TRBJ2-7, with D perhaps TRBD1 (6 bases). The germline V and J ends were trimmed by 4 bases and 2 bases, with 18 bases remaining between them. The CDR3 is 16 amino acids. Germline V gene sequence: CDR1 SGHAT, CDR2 FQDESV (reference sequence).

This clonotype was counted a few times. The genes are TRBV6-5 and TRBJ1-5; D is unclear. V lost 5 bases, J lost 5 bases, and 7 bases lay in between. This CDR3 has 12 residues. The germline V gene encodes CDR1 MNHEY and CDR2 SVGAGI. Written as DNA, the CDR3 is TGTGCCAGCAGTGAAGCGTATCAGCCCCAGCATTTT. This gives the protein CASSEAYQPQHF.

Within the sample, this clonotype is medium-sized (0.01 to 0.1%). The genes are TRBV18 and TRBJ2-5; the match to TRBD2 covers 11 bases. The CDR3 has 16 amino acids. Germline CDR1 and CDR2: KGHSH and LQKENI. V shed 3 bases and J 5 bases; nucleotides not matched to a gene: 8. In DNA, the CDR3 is TGTGCCAGCTCACCTTTAGCGGGGGGGCCTCTGGAGACCCAGTACTTC. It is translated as CASSPLAGGPLETQYF.

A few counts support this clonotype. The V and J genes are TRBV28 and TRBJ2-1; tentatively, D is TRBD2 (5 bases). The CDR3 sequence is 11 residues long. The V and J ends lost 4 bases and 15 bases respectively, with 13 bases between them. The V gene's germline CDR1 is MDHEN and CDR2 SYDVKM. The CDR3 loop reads CASSSRRGGFF. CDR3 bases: TGTGCCAGCAGTTCCCGCCGGGGTGGGTTCTTC.

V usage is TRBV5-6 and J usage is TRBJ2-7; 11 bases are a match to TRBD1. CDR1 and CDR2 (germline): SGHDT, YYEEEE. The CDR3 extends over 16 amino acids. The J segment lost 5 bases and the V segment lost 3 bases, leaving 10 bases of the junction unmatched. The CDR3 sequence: CASSYAGTGGKNEQYF. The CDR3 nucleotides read TGTGCCAGCAGCTATGCCGGGACAGGGGGTAAGAACGAGCAGTACTTC.

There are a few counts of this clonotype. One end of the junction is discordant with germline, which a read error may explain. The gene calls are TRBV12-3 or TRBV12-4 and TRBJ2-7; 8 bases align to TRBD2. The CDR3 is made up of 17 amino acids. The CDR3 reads CATSGHPLAGPTYEQYF. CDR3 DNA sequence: TGTGCCACCAGTGGCCACCCCTTAGCGGGGCCGACCTACGAGCAGTACTTC.

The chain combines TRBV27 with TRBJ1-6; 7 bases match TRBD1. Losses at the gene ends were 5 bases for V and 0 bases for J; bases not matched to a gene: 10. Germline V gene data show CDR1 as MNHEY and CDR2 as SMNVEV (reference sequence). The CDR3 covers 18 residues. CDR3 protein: CASSTVQTGSSYNSPLHF. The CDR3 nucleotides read TGTGCCAGCAGTACCGTCCAGACAGGGAGCTCCTATAATTCACCCCTCCACTTT.

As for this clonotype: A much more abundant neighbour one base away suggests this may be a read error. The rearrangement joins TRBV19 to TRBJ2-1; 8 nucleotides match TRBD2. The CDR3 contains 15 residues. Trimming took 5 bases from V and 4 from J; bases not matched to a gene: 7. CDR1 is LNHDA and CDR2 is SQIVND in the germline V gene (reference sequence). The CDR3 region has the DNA TGTGCCAGTAGTTGTCGGGGGGGGTCATACAATGAGCAGTTCTTC. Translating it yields CASSCRGGSYNEQFF.

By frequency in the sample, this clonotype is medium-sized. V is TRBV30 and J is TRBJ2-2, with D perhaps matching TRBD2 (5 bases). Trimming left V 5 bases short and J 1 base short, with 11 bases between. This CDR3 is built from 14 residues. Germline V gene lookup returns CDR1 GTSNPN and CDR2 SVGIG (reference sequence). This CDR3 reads CAWGESLNTGELFF. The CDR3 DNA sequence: TGTGCCTGGGGGGAGAGCCTGAACACCGGGGAGCTGTTTTTT.

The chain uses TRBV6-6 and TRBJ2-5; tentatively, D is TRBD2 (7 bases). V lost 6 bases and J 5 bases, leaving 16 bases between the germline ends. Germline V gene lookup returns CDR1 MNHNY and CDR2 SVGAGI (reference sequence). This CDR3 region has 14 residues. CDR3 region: CASREGGSGETQYF. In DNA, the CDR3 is TGTGCCAGCAGGGAGGGGGGGTCGGGGGAGACCCAGTACTTC.

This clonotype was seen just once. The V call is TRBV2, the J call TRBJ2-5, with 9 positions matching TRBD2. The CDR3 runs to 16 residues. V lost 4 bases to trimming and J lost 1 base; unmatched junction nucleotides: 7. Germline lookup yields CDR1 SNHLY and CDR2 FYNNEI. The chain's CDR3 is CASSGRGRGGQETQYF. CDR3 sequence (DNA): TGTGCCAGCAGTGGCCGGGGGCGGGGGGGCCAAGAGACCCAGTACTTC.

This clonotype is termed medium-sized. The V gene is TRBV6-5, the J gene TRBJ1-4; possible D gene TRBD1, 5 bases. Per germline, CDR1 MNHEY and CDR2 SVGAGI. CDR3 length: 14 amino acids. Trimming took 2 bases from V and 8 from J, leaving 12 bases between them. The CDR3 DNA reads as TGTGCCAGCAGTTACAACCAGGGTGGGGAAAAACTGTTTTTT. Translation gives CASSYNQGGEKLFF.

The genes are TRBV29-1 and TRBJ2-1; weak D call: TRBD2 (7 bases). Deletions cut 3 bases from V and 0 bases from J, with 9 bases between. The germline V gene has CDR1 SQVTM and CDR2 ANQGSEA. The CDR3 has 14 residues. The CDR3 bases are TGCAGCGTTGATAGGGGGGGCTCCTACAATGAGCAGTTCTTC. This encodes CSVDRGGSYNEQFF.